Listed below are T cell receptor beta chains from one sample, sequenced in a study of T-cell memory formation after mild COVID-19. TCRdb redid the calling of the 5' RACE reads with MiXCR, one entry per CDR3 protein. The table has 350,000 to 450,000 distinct CDR3 sequences, more than 20% seen once. The sequenced sample was PBMCs or a T cell subset sorted from them (not recorded which). These receptors came from an adult woman who had mild COVID-19 (a few samples of this study predate the infection). Cell type and time point are not known. Both conserved end residues are part of each CDR3. D genes are given only for firm matches. Some rows have no size entry. The others give once, few or many, or a class for an expanded clone.

D	size	J	V	CDR3	DNA
TRBD1	few	TRBJ1-1	TRBV2	CASRPNRGFEAFF	TGTGCCAGCAGGCCAAACAGGGGGTTTGAAGCTTTCTTT
-	-	TRBJ2-2	TRBV7-3	CASSYSPGTYTGELFF	TGTGCCAGCAGCTACTCCCCCGGGACGTACACCGGGGAGCTGTTTTTT
TRBD2	few	TRBJ2-7	TRBV7-8	CASSLRSGGVYEQYF	TGTGCCAGCAGCCTTCGTAGCGGGGGGGTCTACGAGCAGTACTTC
-	few	TRBJ2-7	TRBV15	CATSRGSPYETPYEQYF	TGTGCCACCAGCAGAGGCAGTCCCTACGAGACCCCCTACGAGCAGTACTTC
-	few	TRBJ1-1	TRBV7-9	CASSSAWTDPNTEAFF	TGTGCCAGCAGCTCGGCTTGGACAGATCCAAACACTGAAGCTTTCTTT
TRBD2	few	TRBJ2-1	TRBV12-5	CASGSAAGDEQFF	TGTGCTAGTGGATCGGCAGCGGGAGATGAGCAGTTCTTC
TRBD1	-	TRBJ2-2	TRBV29-1	CSAHRGRPDTGELFF	TGCAGCGCCCACAGGGGGCGCCCAGACACCGGGGAGCTGTTTTTT
-	few	TRBJ1-1	TRBV6-2/TRBV6-3	CASSYMTANTEAFF	TGTGCCAGCAGTTATATGACCGCGAACACTGAAGCTTTCTTT
-	few	TRBJ1-3	TRBV3-1	CASSQELFGLTRPGNTIYF	TGTGCCAGCAGCCAAGAACTTTTTGGACTGACGCGTCCTGGAAACACCATATATTTT
-	-	TRBJ2-1	TRBV7-6	CASSPERGSYNEQFF	TGTGCCAGCAGCCCCGAGAGGGGCTCCTACAATGAGCAGTTCTTC
TRBD1	-	TRBJ1-1	TRBV11-2	CASWDRATEAFF	TGTGCCAGCTGGGACAGGGCCACTGAAGCTTTCTTT
TRBD1	-	TRBJ2-4	TRBV18	CASSRGTGLGNIQYF	TGTGCCAGCTCCCGCGGGACAGGTCTGGGAAACATTCAGTACTTC
-	-	TRBJ2-3	TRBV27	CASSFLRFDTQYF	TGTGCCAGCAGTTTTCTGAGATTTGATACGCAGTATTTT
-	-	TRBJ2-5	TRBV9	CASAPPPREQRETQYF	TGTGCCAGCGCTCCTCCCCCCCGGGAACAACGAGAGACCCAGTACTTC
TRBD2	few	TRBJ2-7	TRBV7-9	CAAGRGWYEQYF	TGTGCCGCAGGGAGGGGATGGTACGAGCAGTACTTC
-	few	TRBJ1-2	TRBV5-5	CASSLEANGTPYGYTF	TGTGCCAGCAGCTTGGAGGCCAATGGCACACCCTATGGCTACACCTTC
TRBD1	few	TRBJ1-4	TRBV12-3/TRBV12-4	CASSLPRGREKLFF	TGTGCCAGCAGTTTACCCAGGGGGAGGGAAAAACTGTTTTTT
TRBD2	-	TRBJ2-2	TRBV6-2/TRBV6-3	CASSYGTSGRGDTGELFF	TGTGCCAGCAGTTACGGGACTAGCGGGAGAGGGGACACCGGGGAGCTGTTTTTT
TRBD1	few	TRBJ2-1	TRBV5-6	CASSLSGQGLNEQFF	TGTGCCAGCAGCTTGTCGGGACAGGGACTCAATGAGCAGTTCTTC
-	-	TRBJ2-1	TRBV7-7	CASSLSDSASYNEQFF	TGTGCTAGCAGCTTATCCGACAGTGCTTCATACAATGAGCAGTTCTTC
-	few	TRBJ2-3	TRBV7-2	CASSLTGTSTDTQYF	TGTGCCAGCAGCTTAACCGGAACTAGCACAGATACGCAGTATTTT
TRBD1	-	TRBJ1-4	TRBV18	CASSQGTAGTGYEKLFF	TGTGCCAGCTCACAGGGAACCGCCGGGACAGGCTATGAAAAACTGTTTTTT
-	few	TRBJ2-5	TRBV27	CASSYEETQYF	TGTGCCAGCAGCTATGAAGAGACCCAGTACTTC
-	-	TRBJ2-1	TRBV5-1	CASSRWRGRGGQYDEQFF	TGCGCCAGCAGCCGGTGGCGAGGGCGGGGCGGCCAATACGATGAGCAGTTCTTC
-	-	TRBJ2-1	TRBV7-9	CASSSPRNEQFF	TGTGCCAGCAGCTCCCCCCGCAATGAGCAGTTCTTC
TRBD2	few	TRBJ2-7	TRBV5-1	CASKSLAGGNEQYF	TGCGCCAGCAAATCGCTAGCGGGGGGGAACGAGCAGTACTTC
TRBD1	few	TRBJ1-6	TRBV18	CASSQDRKNSPLHF	TGTGCCAGCTCACAGGACAGGAAGAATTCACCCCTCCACTTT
-	few	TRBJ2-3	TRBV27	CASSLRDPRLSDTQYF	TGTGCCAGCAGTTTACGGGACCCCCGGCTATCAGATACGCAGTATTTT